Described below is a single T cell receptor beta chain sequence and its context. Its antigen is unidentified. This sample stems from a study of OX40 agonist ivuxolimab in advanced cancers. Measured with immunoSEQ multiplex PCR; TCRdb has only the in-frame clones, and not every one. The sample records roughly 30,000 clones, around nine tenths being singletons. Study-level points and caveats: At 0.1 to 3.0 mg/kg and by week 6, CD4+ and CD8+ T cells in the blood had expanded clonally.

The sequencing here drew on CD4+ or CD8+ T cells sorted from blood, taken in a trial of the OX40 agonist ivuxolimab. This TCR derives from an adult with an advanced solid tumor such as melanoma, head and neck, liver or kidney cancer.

The CDR3 nucleotides are TGTGCCATCAGTGATAATGGGGGGATTCTCACTGAAGCTTTCTTT. Its translation is CAISDNGGILTEAFF. The chain couples TRBV10-3 to TRBJ1-1, with D possibly TRBD1 on 5 matching bases. The CDR3 has 15 amino acids. V lost 3 bases and J 4 bases, leaving 15 bases between the germline ends. The germline V gene has CDR1 ENHRY and CDR2 SYGVKD.